This TCR beta chain was found in a study of CD8+ T cells in alopecia areata. Germline V gives CDR1 SQVTM, CDR2 ANQGSEA. This CDR3 is 17 amino acids long. J lost 11 bases, V lost 0 bases, and 12 bases had no gene match. Described treatment: oral pan-JAK inhibitor, 5-10 mg twice daily. cDNA serving as the sequencing template came from extracted, reverse transcribed RNA. Method: immunoSEQ multiplex PCR; TCRdb's copy keeps in-frame clones and lacks some. The data hold over 200,000 clones, with over 60% observed a single time. The TCR was taken from a human donor with alopecia areata. Sequencing used CD4+ T cells sorted from blood, obtained at week 4, from a patient treated with tofacitinib. The genes are TRBV29-1 and TRBJ2-1; 14 bases are a match to TRBD2. The CDR3: CSVEDPTSGGATKKQFF. The CDR3 DNA sequence: TGCAGCGTTGAAGACCCGACTAGCGGGGGGGCCACAAAAAAGCAGTTCTTC.